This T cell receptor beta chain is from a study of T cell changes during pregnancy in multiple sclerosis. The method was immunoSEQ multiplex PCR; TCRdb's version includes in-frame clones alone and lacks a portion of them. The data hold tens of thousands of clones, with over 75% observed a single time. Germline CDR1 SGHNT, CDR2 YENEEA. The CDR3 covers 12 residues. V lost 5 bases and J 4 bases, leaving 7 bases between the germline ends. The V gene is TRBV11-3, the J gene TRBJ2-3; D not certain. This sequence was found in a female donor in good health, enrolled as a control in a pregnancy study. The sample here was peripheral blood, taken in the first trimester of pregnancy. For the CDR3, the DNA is TGTGCCAGCAGCCCTAACTCAGATACGCAGTATTTT. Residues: CASSPNSDTQYF.